This TCR beta chain derives from a study of cytomegalovirus exposure and HLA in healthy donors. Overall study context: Researchers previously reported finding 100 million or so unique TCR beta sequences from about 200 million T cells. Falling in the Caucasian-associated ancestry cluster were about 83% of some 400 genotyped donors. The study's findings and limits: Certain sequence variants were highly shared and formed a cluster, and this cluster was likely a sequencing artifact.

Amplification used 60 Vbeta primers and 13 Jbeta primers. The repertoire was sequenced with immunoSEQ multiplex PCR; TCRdb's copy has only in-frame clones and lacks some. Of a few hundred thousand clones detected, over 65% appear once; the ten largest clones hold approximately 2.6%. Concerning this clone itself: Its specificity is unknown.

Germline loops: CDR1 SGHTA, CDR2 FQGNSA. The junction had 8 bases not matched to a gene; V was cut back by 5 bases and J by 3 bases. The CDR3 sequence is 15 residues long. The chain is built from TRBV7-2 and TRBJ2-7; 9 bases match TRBD2. The sequenced sample was PBMCs. This receptor was taken from a woman aged 55-70 years in good health and CMV-seropositive. CDR3 sequence: CASSPLSGRSYEQYF. CDR3 in DNA: TGTGCCAGCAGCCCCTTAAGCGGGAGGAGCTACGAGCAGTACTTC.